A selection of T cell receptor beta chains follows, all from one sample in a study of blood T cell repertoires in COVID-19. Clones were read by immunoSEQ multiplex PCR, and TCRdb kept only the in-frame ones, dropping some. The table has about 170,000 clones, around 87% seen once. Sequenced input: peripheral blood. Receptors were obtained from a woman at least 80 years old with COVID-19, enrolled during active disease. Each CDR3 is given with its conserved first and last residue. The D gene is left open where the match is weak. Clone size is shown for a subset of rows, as once, few, many or a class of expanded clone.

cdr3_nt,cdr3_aa,clone_size,d_call,j_call,v_call
TGCGCCAGCAGCTTGCAGGGGGCGGATGATACGCAGTATTTT,CASSLQGADDTQYF,NA,TRBD1,TRBJ2-3,TRBV5-1
TGTGCCAGCAGCTTCCCAGGGCTTCTTAATTCACCCCTCCACTTT,CASSFPGLLNSPLHF,few,NA,TRBJ1-6,TRBV7-2
TGTGCCACAAACCTGGGGGGTGATGGGGTCACTGAAGCTTTCTTT,CATNLGGDGVTEAFF,NA,NA,TRBJ1-1,TRBV15
TGTGCCAGAAGCTTGACAGTGCGGGAAAGTAGAGCCTACGAGCAGTACTTC,CARSLTVRESRAYEQYF,NA,NA,TRBJ2-7,TRBV5-3
TGTGCCACTGTCGTCCCTTCGCGTGGCTACACCTTC,CATVVPSRGYTF,NA,NA,TRBJ1-2,TRBV28
TGTGCCAGCAGTTCAGAAATCTGGTATACGGCGGGAGGCTTAGGCACAGATACGCAGTATTTT,CASSSEIWYTAGGLGTDTQYF,once,TRBD2,TRBJ2-3,TRBV27
TGTGCCAGCAGTCCCCAGGGAACCTACGAGCAGTACTTC,CASSPQGTYEQYF,NA,NA,TRBJ2-7,TRBV6-6
TGTGCCAGCAGCTCCCGGACTACTGCCTACGAGCAGTACTTC,CASSSRTTAYEQYF,NA,NA,TRBJ2-7,TRBV7-2
TGTGCCAGCTCACCTTCAGGCTATAATTCACCCCTCCACTTT,CASSPSGYNSPLHF,few,NA,TRBJ1-6,TRBV18
TGTGCCAGCAGCTGGGGGGACGGAGCTGAAGCTTTCTTT,CASSWGDGAEAFF,NA,NA,TRBJ1-1,TRBV7-9
TGTGCCTACCCCAGATCGAAAATCAATCAGCCCCAGCATTTT,CAYPRSKINQPQHF,NA,NA,TRBJ1-5,TRBV30
TGTGCCAGCTCACGGGGGGGCACAGATACGCAGTATTTT,CASSRGGTDTQYF,NA,NA,TRBJ2-3,TRBV18
TGTGCCAGCAGCCTAGAGGGACAGACGAACACCGGGGAGCTGTTTTTT,CASSLEGQTNTGELFF,NA,TRBD1,TRBJ2-2,TRBV9
TGTGCCAGCAGACCACCCCGACAGGCCTCTGGAAACACCATATATTTT,CASRPPRQASGNTIYF,few,NA,TRBJ1-3,TRBV28
TGTGCCAGCAGCCTAATCGGGGGTGTTGACTACGAGCAGTACTTC,CASSLIGGVDYEQYF,NA,NA,TRBJ2-7,TRBV3-1/TRBV3-2
TGTGCCAGTAGTATAAATGCGGGAGGGGTGGCGAACACTGAAGCTTTCTTT,CASSINAGGVANTEAFF,NA,NA,TRBJ1-1,TRBV19
TGTGCCAGCAGCGTAGGCCTTGAGGGTGAAAAACTGTTTTTT,CASSVGLEGEKLFF,NA,NA,TRBJ1-4,TRBV9
TGTGCCAGCAGTCCCCCCCTGAAAGGGGGCAATCAGCCCCAGCATTTT,CASSPPLKGGNQPQHF,few,NA,TRBJ1-5,TRBV28
TGTGCCAGCAGCTTAGGGGGTCGGGGGGGCAATCAGCCCCAGCATTTT,CASSLGGRGGNQPQHF,NA,NA,TRBJ1-5,TRBV11-2
TGTGCCAGCAGCTCAGACGCCGGGGGGGAGCTGTTTTTT,CASSSDAGGELFF,once,NA,TRBJ2-2,TRBV7-3
TGTGCCAGCAGTTACCAAGGACAGGGAACCGGGGAGCTGTTTTTT,CASSYQGQGTGELFF,NA,TRBD1,TRBJ2-2,TRBV2
TGTGCCAGCAGCGTCGGGACAGCCGGGGAGCTGTTTTTT,CASSVGTAGELFF,NA,TRBD1,TRBJ2-2,TRBV7-3
TGTGCCAGCAAGATTAGCGGGATAGGGGATACGCAGTATTTT,CASKISGIGDTQYF,NA,TRBD2,TRBJ2-3,TRBV6-5
TGTGCCAGCAGTTCCGGACAAACTCTAGGTCCCTCAGATACGCAGTATTTT,CASSSGQTLGPSDTQYF,NA,NA,TRBJ2-3,TRBV7-2
TGTGCCAGCAGCGGAATAGCGGGAGGCTCCCACGAGCAGTACTTC,CASSGIAGGSHEQYF,NA,TRBD2,TRBJ2-7,TRBV5-5
TGTGCCAGCAGCGTCGAGGCTAGCCCCTACAATGAGCAGTTCTTC,CASSVEASPYNEQFF,NA,NA,TRBJ2-1,TRBV9
TGTGCCACCAAAGACTGGGGGGACACCGGGGAGCTGTTTTTT,CATKDWGDTGELFF,once,NA,TRBJ2-2,TRBV24-1
TGTGCCAGCAGCTTGGAGACAGGGCCCACTGGGGATGGCTACACCTTC,CASSLETGPTGDGYTF,NA,TRBD1,TRBJ1-2,TRBV5-6
TGCGCCAGCAGCCAAGGGACAGGGAGGATTGGAGCCAAAAACATTCAGTACTTC,CASSQGTGRIGAKNIQYF,NA,TRBD1,TRBJ2-4,TRBV4-3
TGTGCCAGCAGCCAAGAGGTGGGAGGGCCACACACCGGGGAGCTGTTTTTT,CASSQEVGGPHTGELFF,NA,TRBD2,TRBJ2-2,TRBV14
TGTGCCAGCAGCCTCCCGGGACAGGCTCTCCAGATAAACACCGGGGAGCTGTTTTTT,CASSLPGQALQINTGELFF,NA,TRBD1,TRBJ2-2,TRBV7-2
TGCGCCAGCAGCTGGCGGCCCGAGGACGAGCAGTACTTC,CASSWRPEDEQYF,NA,NA,TRBJ2-7,TRBV5-1
TGCGCCAGCAGCCAAATGAGGAGTGAAAAACTGTTTTTT,CASSQMRSEKLFF,NA,NA,TRBJ1-4,TRBV4-1
TGTGCCAGCAGCTTAGTTGGGACAGGGGAAACACCCCTCCACTTT,CASSLVGTGETPLHF,NA,TRBD1,TRBJ1-6,TRBV7-2
TGTGCCAGCAGCGCACGGACAGGACGGAGCACTGAAGCTTTCTTT,CASSARTGRSTEAFF,NA,TRBD1,TRBJ1-1,TRBV9
TGTGCCAGCAGTTCGGGGGGGGCGAACACCGGGGAGCTGTTTTTT,CASSSGGANTGELFF,NA,TRBD2,TRBJ2-2,TRBV6-5
TGTGCCAGCAGGGATGACACCCATGAAGCTTTCTTT,CASRDDTHEAFF,once,NA,TRBJ1-1,TRBV25-1
TGTGCCAGCAGAAGCGGAGACTACGAGCAGTACTTC,CASRSGDYEQYF,NA,NA,TRBJ2-7,TRBV7-6
TGTGCCAGCTCACCACTGGGACAGGGCGACACCGGGGAGCTGTTTTTT,CASSPLGQGDTGELFF,NA,TRBD1,TRBJ2-2,TRBV18
TGCAGCGTCTTGCCCGGGACAGGGTCCGCCGTGGAGCAGTACTTC,CSVLPGTGSAVEQYF,NA,TRBD1,TRBJ2-7,TRBV29-1
TGTGCCAGCAGTGCGACAGACAGACTTTCCTACGAGCAGTACTTC,CASSATDRLSYEQYF,NA,NA,TRBJ2-7,TRBV2
TGCGCCAGCAGCCAATCAAACGGGAATCAGCCCCAGCATTTT,CASSQSNGNQPQHF,NA,NA,TRBJ1-5,TRBV4-1
TGCGCCAGCAGCCCGACGGCGAGGAGCTCCTACAATGAGCAGTTCTTC,CASSPTARSSYNEQFF,NA,NA,TRBJ2-1,TRBV5-1
TGTGCCAGCAGCTCGGACAGGGGCACCTACAATGAGCAGTTCTTC,CASSSDRGTYNEQFF,once,TRBD1,TRBJ2-1,TRBV11-3
TGTGCCAGTAGTTTCCGGGACAGGGCTAATGAAAAACTGTTTTTT,CASSFRDRANEKLFF,NA,TRBD1,TRBJ1-4,TRBV19
TGTGCCAGCAGCGCGCGTCTTATAACCCCTGAAAAACTGTTTTTT,CASSARLITPEKLFF,NA,NA,TRBJ1-4,TRBV7-8
TGTGCCAGCAGTTCCCTGCAGGGCGGGAGGGTGAATGAGCAGTTCTTC,CASSSLQGGRVNEQFF,once,TRBD2,TRBJ2-1,TRBV6-2/TRBV6-3
TGCGCCAGCAGCTTGGAAGTCAGCCACAGCTCCTACGAGCAGTACTTC,CASSLEVSHSSYEQYF,NA,NA,TRBJ2-7,TRBV5-1
TGCAGCGCCCCGGGACAGGGAATAGCTTTCTTT,CSAPGQGIAFF,many,TRBD1,TRBJ1-1,TRBV29-1
TGTGCCAGCAGCGGACTAGCGGGAACGGATACGCAGTATTTT,CASSGLAGTDTQYF,NA,TRBD2,TRBJ2-3,TRBV5-6
TGTGCCATCAGTGAAGGTTGGCAGGCCAATCAGCCCCAGCATTTT,CAISEGWQANQPQHF,NA,NA,TRBJ1-5,TRBV10-3
TGCGCCAGCAGCCAAGAATATTACACCGATACGCAGTATTTT,CASSQEYYTDTQYF,NA,NA,TRBJ2-3,TRBV4-1
TGCAGTGCTAGTGGCCGTACTCAGAACACTGAAGCTTTCTTT,CSASGRTQNTEAFF,NA,NA,TRBJ1-1,TRBV20-1